This T cell receptor (beta chain) was observed in a study of graft-versus-host responses after intestinal transplantation. In its sample, this clone was seen once. Germline V lookup: CDR1 LNHDA, CDR2 SQIVND (reference sequence). The CDR3 extends over 17 amino acids. Trimming cost V 7 bases and J 6 bases; bases outside gene matches: 14. Using immunoSEQ multiplex PCR, the repertoire was profiled, and TCRdb retains in-frame clones only, with some absent. The sample lists some 45,000 clones, roughly 95% occurring once. The source is a human patient who received an intestinal transplant, so some T cells may come from the graft donor. Sequencing was performed on PBMCs, taken about 350 days after intestinal transplant. V usage is TRBV19 and J usage is TRBJ2-5; 13 bases line up with TRBD2. The CDR3 region is CASTPNGLAGVPKTQYF. Written as DNA, the CDR3 is TGTGCCAGTACCCCCAATGGACTAGCGGGAGTTCCGAAGACCCAGTACTTC.